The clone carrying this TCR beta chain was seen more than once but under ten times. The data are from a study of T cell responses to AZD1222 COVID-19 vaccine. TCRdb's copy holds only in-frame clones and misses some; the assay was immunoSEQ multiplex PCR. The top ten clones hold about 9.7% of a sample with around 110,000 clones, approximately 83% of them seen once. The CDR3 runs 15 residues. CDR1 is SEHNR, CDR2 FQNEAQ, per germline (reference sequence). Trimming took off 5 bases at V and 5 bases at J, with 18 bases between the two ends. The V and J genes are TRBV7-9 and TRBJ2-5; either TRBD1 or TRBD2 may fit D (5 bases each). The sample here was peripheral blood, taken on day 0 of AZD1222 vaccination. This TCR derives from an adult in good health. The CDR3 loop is CASSPGTSRGETQYF. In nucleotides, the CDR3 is TGTGCCAGCAGCCCCGGGACCTCGAGGGGTGAGACCCAGTACTTC.